This T cell receptor beta chain was identified during a study of type 1 regulatory T cells. In the study overall: T-allo10 is an in vitro-generated, Tr1-enriched CD4 T cell product specific for alloantigen.

This CDR3 is 14 amino acids long. Germline lookup yields CDR1 MNHEY and CDR2 SMNVEV (reference sequence). V was shortened by 10 bases and J by 4 bases, with 16 bases between the two germline ends. TCRdb passed the reads through MiXCR, listing each CDR3 protein once. The repertoire includes about 42,000 distinct CDR3 sequences, 12% of them detected once, and 8% to 8.5% sits in the top ten. This clonotype came up many times. Its specificity is not known. Findings of the study overall: Compared with non-Tr1 cells, Tr1 cells showed a narrower TCR repertoire.

The sequence came from a human donor in good health. The sample was cultured non-Tr1 T cells, either the whole culture or a sorted T cell fraction (not recorded which). The chain couples TRBV27 to TRBJ1-4; D gene unclear. CDR3 coding DNA: TGTGCCACCCGGAGGGCGGCGTTTAATGAAAAACTGTTTTTT. It yields the protein CATRRAAFNEKLFF.